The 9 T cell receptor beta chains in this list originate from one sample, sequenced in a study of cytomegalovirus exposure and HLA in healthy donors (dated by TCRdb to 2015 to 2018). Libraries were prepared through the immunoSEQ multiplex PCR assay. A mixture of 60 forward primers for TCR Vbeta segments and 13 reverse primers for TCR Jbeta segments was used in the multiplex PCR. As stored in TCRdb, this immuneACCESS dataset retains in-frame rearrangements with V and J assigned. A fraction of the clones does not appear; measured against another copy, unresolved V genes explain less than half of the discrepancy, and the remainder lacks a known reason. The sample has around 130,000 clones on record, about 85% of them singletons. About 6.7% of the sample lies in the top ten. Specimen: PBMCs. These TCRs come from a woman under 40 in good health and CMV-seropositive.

The CDR3 DNA reads TGTGCCAGCAAAAGAGGACAGAATAATTCACCCCTCCACTTT. This codes for CASKRGQNNSPLHF. The chain carries TRBV28 and TRBJ1-6; tentatively, D is TRBD1 (6 bases). The V end lost 7 bases, the J end lost 5 bases, and 12 bases lay between the germline ends. Germline V gene data show CDR1 as MDHEN and CDR2 as SYDVKM. The CDR3 is 14 residues long. Together with reference TRBV28 and TRBJ1-6, the CDR3 gives the full variable domain: DVKVTQSSRYLVKRTGEKVFLECVQDMDHENMFWYRQDPGLGLRLIYFSYDVKMKEKGDIPEGYSVSREKKERFSLILESASTNQTSMYLCASKRGQNNSPLHFGNGTRLTVT.

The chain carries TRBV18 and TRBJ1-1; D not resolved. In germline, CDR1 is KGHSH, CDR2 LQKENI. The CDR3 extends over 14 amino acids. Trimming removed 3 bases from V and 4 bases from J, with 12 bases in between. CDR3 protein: CASSPGQEITEAFF. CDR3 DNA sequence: TGTGCCAGCTCACCGGGCCAGGAAATCACTGAAGCTTTCTTT.

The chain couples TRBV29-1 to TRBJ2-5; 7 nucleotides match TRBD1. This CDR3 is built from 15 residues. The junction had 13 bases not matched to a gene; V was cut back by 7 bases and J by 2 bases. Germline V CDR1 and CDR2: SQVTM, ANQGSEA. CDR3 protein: CSAPPPSGQQETQYF. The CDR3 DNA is TGCAGCGCCCCACCCCCCTCGGGACAGCAAGAGACCCAGTACTTC.

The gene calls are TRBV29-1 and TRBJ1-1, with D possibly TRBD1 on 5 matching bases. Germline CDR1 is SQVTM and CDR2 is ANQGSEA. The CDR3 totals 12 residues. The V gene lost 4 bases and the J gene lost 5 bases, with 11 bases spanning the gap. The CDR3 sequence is CSVAGGGTEAFF. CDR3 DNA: TGCAGCGTTGCTGGGGGAGGGACTGAAGCTTTCTTT.

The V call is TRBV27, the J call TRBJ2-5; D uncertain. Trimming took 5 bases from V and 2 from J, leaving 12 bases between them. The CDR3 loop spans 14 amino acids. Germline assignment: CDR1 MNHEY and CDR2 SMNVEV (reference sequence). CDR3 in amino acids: CASSPTAPQETQYF. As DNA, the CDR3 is TGTGCCAGCAGTCCAACAGCCCCTCAAGAGACCCAGTACTTC.

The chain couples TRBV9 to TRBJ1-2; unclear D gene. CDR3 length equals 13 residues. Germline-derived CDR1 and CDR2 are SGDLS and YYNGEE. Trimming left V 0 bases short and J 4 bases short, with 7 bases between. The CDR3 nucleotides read TGTGCCAGCAGCGTAGAGCCAGGCTATGGCTACACCTTC. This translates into CASSVEPGYGYTF.

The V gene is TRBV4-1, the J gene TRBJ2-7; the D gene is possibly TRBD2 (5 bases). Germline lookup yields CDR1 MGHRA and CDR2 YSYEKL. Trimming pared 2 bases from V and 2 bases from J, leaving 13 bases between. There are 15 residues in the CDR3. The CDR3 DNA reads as TGCGCCAGCAGCCAACAAGCGGTGGGTCCCTACGAGCAGTACTTC. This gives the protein CASSQQAVGPYEQYF.

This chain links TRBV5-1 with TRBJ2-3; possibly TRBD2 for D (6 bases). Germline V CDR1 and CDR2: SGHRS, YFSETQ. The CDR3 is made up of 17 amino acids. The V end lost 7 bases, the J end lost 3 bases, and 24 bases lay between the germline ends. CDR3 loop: CASASRLGGGVTDTQYF. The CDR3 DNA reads TGCGCCAGCGCTTCAAGGTTGGGGGGAGGAGTTACAGATACGCAGTATTTT.

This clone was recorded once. CDR3 in DNA: TGCGCCAGCCGGACTAGCGGTTTCACAGATACGCAGTATTTT. This gives the protein CASRTSGFTDTQYF. The chain carries TRBV4-1 and TRBJ2-3; 10 bases are a match to TRBD2. The CDR3 extends over 14 amino acids. Germline CDR1 MGHRA, CDR2 YSYEKL. The junction had 4 bases not matched to a gene; V was cut back by 8 bases and J by 2 bases.